Listed below are T cell receptor beta chains from one sample, sequenced in a study of shared clonotypes between healthy human individuals. Some clones are missing from TCRdb's copy, which holds only in-frame ones; the method was immunoSEQ multiplex PCR. In the table there are about 2.5 million clones, just under 95% of which are singletons. The source material was naive CD4+ T cells from PBMCs. These receptors were collected from a man aged 18 to 29 in good health. Some clones in this sample may be carry-over from other donors' samples. Each CDR3 is given with its conserved first and last residue. The D gene is left open where the match is weak. Size is omitted from some rows. Given values are once, few, many or a class for expanded clones.

D gene	clone size	V gene	J gene	CDR3 protein	CDR3 DNA
NA	NA	TRBV2	TRBJ1-5	CASTSGWQAGFNQPQHF	TGTGCCAGCACCTCCGGGTGGCAAGCAGGGTTTAATCAGCCCCAGCATTTT
TRBD2	NA	TRBV9	TRBJ2-1	CASALAVYIWGEQFF	TGTGCCAGCGCCCTAGCGGTGTACATTTGGGGTGAGCAGTTCTTC
NA	NA	TRBV2	TRBJ1-2	CASSDHGSGYTF	TGTGCCAGCAGTGATCACGGGAGCGGCTACACCTTC
NA	NA	TRBV27	TRBJ1-1	CAQPWLRRGNTEAFF	TGTGCCCAGCCCTGGTTGCGGCGGGGGAACACTGAAGCTTTCTTT
NA	once	TRBV7-6	TRBJ2-3	CASSFRWGDTQYF	TGTGCCAGCAGCTTTAGATGGGGGGATACGCAGTATTTT
NA	NA	TRBV28	TRBJ1-4	CASSLLQGFNEKLFF	TGTGCCAGCAGTTTACTGCAGGGGTTTAATGAAAAACTGTTTTTT
NA	NA	TRBV18	TRBJ2-1	CASSPNRVEEQFF	TGTGCCAGCTCACCAAACAGGGTAGAGGAGCAGTTCTTC
TRBD1	NA	TRBV7-8	TRBJ2-1	CASSPRQGSSYNEQFF	TGTGCCAGCAGCCCACGACAGGGGAGCTCCTACAATGAGCAGTTCTTC
NA	NA	TRBV28	TRBJ2-1	CASRGPIEQFF	TGTGCCAGCCGGGGCCCCATTGAGCAGTTCTTC
NA	NA	TRBV23-1	TRBJ1-1	CASSLRGSGSEAFF	TGCGCCAGCAGCCTTAGGGGGAGTGGCAGTGAAGCTTTCTTT
TRBD2	NA	TRBV27	TRBJ2-3	CASRYLGLAGLTDTQYF	TGTGCCAGCAGGTACCTTGGACTAGCGGGACTCACAGATACGCAGTATTTT
NA	NA	TRBV7-9	TRBJ2-7	CASSFAGSDEQYF	TGTGCCAGCAGCTTCGCCGGGTCCGACGAGCAGTACTTC
TRBD2	NA	TRBV6-5	TRBJ2-3	CASSYRAGGPPDTQYF	TGTGCCAGCAGTTACAGAGCGGGAGGGCCGCCAGATACGCAGTATTTT
TRBD2	NA	TRBV28	TRBJ2-7	CASSRPTSVGSYEQYF	TGTGCCAGCAGTCGTCCGACTAGCGTTGGAAGCTACGAGCAGTACTTC
TRBD1	NA	TRBV19	TRBJ2-3	CASADRATDTQYF	TGTGCCAGTGCTGACAGGGCTACAGATACGCAGTATTTT
NA	NA	TRBV28	TRBJ2-3	CASREGYGTLSTDTQYF	TGTGCCAGCAGGGAAGGTTATGGGACCCTTAGCACAGATACGCAGTATTTT
NA	NA	TRBV10-3	TRBJ2-5	CAISESRVAQETQYF	TGTGCCATCAGTGAGTCGAGGGTAGCCCAAGAGACCCAGTACTTC